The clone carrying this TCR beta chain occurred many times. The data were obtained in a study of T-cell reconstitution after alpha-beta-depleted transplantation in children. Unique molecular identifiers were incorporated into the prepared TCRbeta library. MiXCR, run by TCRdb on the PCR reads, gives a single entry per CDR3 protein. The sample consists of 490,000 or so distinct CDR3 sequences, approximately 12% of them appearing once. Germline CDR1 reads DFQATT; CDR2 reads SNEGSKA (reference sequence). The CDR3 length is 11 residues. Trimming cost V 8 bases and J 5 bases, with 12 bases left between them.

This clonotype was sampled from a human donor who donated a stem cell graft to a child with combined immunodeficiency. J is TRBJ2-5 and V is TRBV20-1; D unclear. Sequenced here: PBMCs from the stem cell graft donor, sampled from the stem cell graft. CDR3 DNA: TGCAGTACATCGGGTCGGGAGACCCAGTACTTC. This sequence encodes CSTSGRETQYF.